The 17 T cell receptor beta chains reported below all come from one sample, sequenced in a study of blood T cell repertoires in COVID-19. Sequencing used immunoSEQ multiplex PCR; TCRdb keeps in-frame clones, though not all of them. The data show roughly 280,000 clones, with 85% to 90% seen just once and 2% to 2.5% held by the top ten. The sample taken for sequencing was PBMCs or T cells enriched from blood (not recorded which). The receptor source for this set is a woman between 18 and 29 years old who had recovered from COVID-19.

This clone was seen only once. The chain carries TRBV4-1 and TRBJ1-6, with D hard to call. Per germline, CDR1 MGHRA and CDR2 YSYEKL. V was clipped by 5 bases and J by 9 bases, with 14 bases between them. The CDR3 extends over 14 amino acids. The CDR3 nucleotides read TGCGCCAGCAGCTTACCCCAAAGCGGTTCACCCCTCCACTTT. Translated, it gives CASSLPQSGSPLHF.

Written as DNA, the CDR3 is TGCGCCAGCAGCTTGATCGGGACAGGCTACGAGCAGTACTTC. As protein: CASSLIGTGYEQYF. The V and J genes are TRBV5-1 and TRBJ2-7; the match to TRBD1 covers 8 bases. From germline, CDR1 is SGHRS and CDR2 YFSETQ. This CDR3 is 14 amino acids long. With V trimmed by 1 base and J by 3 bases, 3 bases remained unmatched.

The rearrangement uses TRBV30 and TRBJ1-2; possible D gene TRBD1, 6 bases. Between the trimmed V and J ends, which lost 0 bases and 4 bases, there was a span of 9 bases. The CDR3 has 13 residues. Germline V gene data show CDR1 as GTSNPN and CDR2 as SVGIG (reference sequence). CDR3 amino acids: CAWSVGGPYGYTF. In DNA form, the CDR3 reads TGTGCCTGGAGTGTAGGGGGACCCTATGGCTACACCTTC.

This clone has a single count. This sequence joins TRBV4-2 and TRBJ1-3, with 8 bases lining up with TRBD1. CDR1 LGHNA and CDR2 YNFKEQ come from the germline V gene. The CDR3 totals 19 residues. Losses at the gene ends were 2 bases for V and 1 base for J; bases not matched to a gene: 13. CDR3 coding DNA: TGTGCCAGCAGCCAACCGAACGGCCCAGGGGGCGAATCTGGAAACACCATATATTTT. This encodes CASSQPNGPGGESGNTIYF.

The chain links TRBV4-1 to TRBJ1-1; possibly TRBD1 for D (5 bases). V lost 4 bases and J 0 bases, leaving 15 bases between the germline ends. CDR1 MGHRA and CDR2 YSYEKL come from the germline V gene. The CDR3 sequence is 16 residues long. CDR3: CASSPRHRQMNTEAFF. As DNA, the CDR3 is TGCGCCAGCAGCCCACGTCACAGACAGATGAACACTGAAGCTTTCTTT.

This clone was counted a single time. This sequence joins TRBV3-1 (or the pseudogene TRBV3-2) and TRBJ2-7, with D possibly TRBD1 on 6 matching bases. Germline assignment: CDR1 LGHDT and CDR2 YNNKEL (reference sequence). The V end lost 3 bases, the J end lost 3 bases, and 9 bases lay between the germline ends. The CDR3 length is 13 residues. The CDR3 DNA sequence: TGTGCCAGCAGCCAGGGGGCTATCTACGAGCAGTACTTC. Translation gives CASSQGAIYEQYF.

The chain employs TRBV3-1 (or the pseudogene TRBV3-2) and TRBJ2-4; D possibly corresponds to TRBD1 (5 bases). In germline, CDR1 is LGHDT, CDR2 YNNKEL (reference sequence). Trimming removed 4 bases at V and 6 bases at J, with 7 bases between. The CDR3 spans 12 residues. The CDR3 protein is CASSPTGNIQYF. CDR3 sequence (DNA): TGTGCCAGCAGCCCTACAGGAAACATTCAGTACTTC.

The V call is TRBV6-5, the J call TRBJ2-1, with D possibly TRBD2 on 5 matching bases. V was cut by 4 bases and J by 0 bases, with 10 bases left in between. Germline assignment: CDR1 MNHEY and CDR2 SVGAGI. This CDR3 has 15 residues. This CDR3 is CASSSEDGSYNEQFF. The CDR3 coding sequence is TGTGCCAGCAGTTCGGAGGACGGCTCCTACAATGAGCAGTTCTTC.

This clone has just one count. The chain couples TRBV21-1 to TRBJ2-3; the D call TRBD2 from the table was never checked on the DNA. TRBV21-1 is a listed pseudogene. There are 18 residues in the CDR3. The CDR3 is CASSRGPLPGDIADTQYF. The CDR3 region has the DNA TGTGCCAGCAGCAGGGGACCGTTGCCGGGGGATATTGCAGATACGCAGTATTTT.

The V gene is TRBV2, the J gene TRBJ2-7, with D hard to call. The V end was cut by 7 bases, the J end by 2 bases, with 6 bases between. This CDR3 spans 11 amino acids. Germline CDR1 and CDR2: SNHLY and FYNNEI. This CDR3 is CASTDTYEQYF. DNA for the CDR3: TGTGCCAGCACAGACACCTACGAGCAGTACTTC.

The chain links TRBV11-2 to TRBJ2-7, with unresolved D. Germline V gene lookup returns CDR1 SGHAT and CDR2 FQNNGV. The CDR3 has 12 amino acids. V shed 6 bases and J shed 4 bases, with 10 bases lying between them. The CDR3 spells CASRFSLYEQYF. The CDR3, as DNA: TGTGCCAGCAGATTCTCGTTGTACGAGCAGTACTTC.

The chain recombines TRBV7-9 with TRBJ2-5; 14 bases fit TRBD2. This CDR3 comprises 16 residues. CDR1 is SEHNR, CDR2 FQNEAQ, per germline (reference sequence). V dropped 4 bases and J dropped 4; count of bases not matched to a gene: 5. In DNA form, the CDR3 reads TGTGCCAGCAGCTCCGGACTAGCGGGGGGTGGAGAGACCCAGTACTTC. It specifies CASSSGLAGGGETQYF.

The chain combines TRBV27 with TRBJ1-5; no clear D. CDR3 size: 13 residues. Trimming shortened V by 6 bases and J by 2 bases, and 8 bases separated the two germline ends. The germline V gene encodes CDR1 MNHEY and CDR2 SMNVEV (reference sequence). The CDR3 nucleotides are TGTGCCAGCAGCCCCGTAGGCAATCAGCCCCAGCATTTT. Translation gives CASSPVGNQPQHF.

The genes are TRBV7-2 and TRBJ1-2; D might be TRBD1 (5 bases). CDR1 and CDR2 from the germline V gene are SGHTA and FQGNSA. This CDR3 contains 14 residues. The V gene lost 5 bases and the J gene lost 5 bases, with 15 bases spanning the gap. The CDR3 sequence: CASSGQISTYGYTF. The CDR3 DNA reads as TGTGCCAGCAGCGGACAAATTTCTACATATGGCTACACCTTC.

This CDR3 is CASSEGATQPQHF. CDR3 bases: TGTGCCAGCAGCGAGGGGGCAACGCAGCCCCAGCATTTT. The chain links TRBV3-1 (or the pseudogene TRBV3-2) to TRBJ1-5; 7 bases match TRBD1. The germline gives CDR1 LGHDT, CDR2 YNNKEL (reference sequence). The CDR3 contains 13 residues. J gave up 7 bases and V 5 bases, and 5 bases lay outside the gene matches.

This chain uses TRBV2 with TRBJ2-7; 8 bases agree with TRBD1. V lost 8 bases, J lost 1 base, and 13 bases stayed unmatched. Germline CDR1 and CDR2: SNHLY and FYNNEI. The CDR3 spans 16 residues. CDR3 sequence (DNA): TGTGCCAGCCAGGTTCTTCCGACAGGGGTTTCCTACGAGCAGTACTTC. This sequence encodes CASQVLPTGVSYEQYF.

CDR3 region: CASSPMGPPRGQPQHF. DNA of the CDR3: TGTGCCAGCTCACCCATGGGTCCACCGAGAGGTCAGCCCCAGCATTTT. The rearrangement joins TRBV18 to TRBJ1-5; no definite D call. The V gene's germline CDR1 is KGHSH and CDR2 LQKENI. The CDR3 is 16 amino acids. Trimming shortened V by 3 bases and J by 6 bases, and 18 bases separated the two germline ends. Variable domain in full (rest from reference TRBV18 and TRBJ1-5): NAGVMQNPRHLVRRRGQEARLRCSPMKGHSHVYWYRQLPEEGLKFMVYLQKENIIDESGMPKERFSAEFPKEGPSILRIQQVVRGDSAAYFCASSPMGPPRGQPQHFGDGTRLSIL.